This entry features one T cell receptor (beta chain) sequence. Sequenced by immunoSEQ multiplex PCR; TCRdb stores in-frame clones only, minus some. The sample consists of approximately 52,000 clones, 75% to 95% of them appearing once. This sample stems from a study of blood T cell repertoires in COVID-19. As for the study in general: From the United States, Italy and Spain came samples of acute and convalescent COVID-19.

V was pared by 6 bases and J by 1 base, with 3 bases of the junction left unmatched. The CDR3 is 13 amino acids. This clonotype was sampled from a man aged 45-65 years with active COVID-19. The chain is built from TRBV23-1 and TRBJ2-7, with 7 bases lining up with TRBD1. TRBV23-1 is an ORF, and what it does is uncertain. What was sequenced was peripheral blood. The CDR3 spells CASRRQGSYEQYF. CDR3 DNA sequence: TGCGCCAGCAGACGACAGGGTTCCTACGAGCAGTACTTC.